This TCR beta chain came from a study of blood T cell repertoires in COVID-19. Study background: From T cells, B-cell-depleted T cells, or PBMCs came the material, which was cDNA or gDNA.

Libraries were prepared by immunoSEQ multiplex PCR; TCRdb keeps only in-frame clonotypes and omits some of them. The table lists about 100,000 clones, 80% to 95% of them singletons. The ends lost 6 bases at V and 9 bases at J; junction bases unmatched: 6. The CDR3 is made up of 13 amino acids. CDR1 is LGHDT, CDR2 YNNKEL, per germline (reference sequence). This clone has just a few counts. The clonotype was recovered from a man in his sixties with acute or convalescent COVID-19. Input material: peripheral blood. The V and J genes are TRBV3-1 (or the pseudogene TRBV3-2) and TRBJ2-1; 9 bases fit TRBD2. CDR3 nucleotide sequence: TGTGCCAGCAGGTCGGGACTAGCACCTGAGCAGTTCTTC. Translation: CASRSGLAPEQFF.